The clone carrying this T cell receptor (beta chain) was seen only a few times. What it binds is unknown. Germline lookup yields CDR1 MNHEY and CDR2 SMNVEV (reference sequence). The CDR3 totals 17 residues. V lost 6 bases, J lost 2 bases, and 22 bases lay in between. The sample belongs to a study of CD8 T cells in ankylosing spondylitis. TCRdb reprocessed the 5' RACE reads via MiXCR and lists one record per CDR3 protein. The table records 130,000 or so distinct CDR3 sequences, approximately 17% of them present only once. Study-wide points: Seemingly characteristic of ankylosing spondylitis blood was a TCR beta motif consisting of under 10 highly homologous variants. The authors reported significant enrichment of disease-linked clones in matched ankylosing spondylitis synovial fluid. Earlier studies detected some motif variants in reactive arthritis synovial fluid and blood.

The chain joins TRBV27 to TRBJ1-1; tentatively, D is TRBD1 (6 bases). The clonotype was recovered from a male donor with ankylosing spondylitis. The sequencing input was blood, either unsorted or a sorted T cell fraction (not recorded which). The chain's CDR3 is CASRASGERIPNTEAFF. CDR3 bases: TGTGCCAGCAGGGCCTCAGGGGAACGAATTCCCAACACTGAAGCTTTCTTT.